The clone carrying this TCR beta chain was seen repeatedly, ten times or more. The antigen is undetermined. Time point given: newly diagnosed GD, antithyroid drugs for less than 3 months. The TCR library was prepared using RNA isolated from PBMCs. The data originate from a study of regulatory T cells in long-lasting Graves disease. General observations from the study: TRBV28, TRBJ1-2 and TRBJ2-5 were favored in persistent disease.

Building of the TCR beta libraries involved iRepertoire HTBI primers and Arm-PCR of CDR3 regions. TCRdb ran MiXCR on the multiplex PCR reads and lists one entry per CDR3 protein. The table records around 500,000 distinct CDR3 sequences, more than 10% of them present only once. The J segment lost 5 bases and the V segment lost 5 bases, leaving 10 bases of the junction unmatched. The CDR3 loop spans 17 amino acids. The sample was also reused in another study, on T cells in Graves' hyperthyroidism and ophthalmopathy. That report adds: A model built on 13 V-J features separated ophthalmopathy from stable hyperthyroidism.

The chain has TRBV12-3 or TRBV12-4 and TRBJ2-5; TRBD2 aligns across 14 bases. The starting material was peripheral blood mononuclear cells (PBMCs), obtained at new diagnosis, from a patient treated with antithyroid drugs. The origin of this receptor is a woman aged 30 to 39 with Graves disease. The CDR3 DNA reads TGTGCCAGCAGTCCCCAGACTAGCGGGAGGGCCTTGGAGACCCAGTACTTC. Its protein product is CASSPQTSGRALETQYF.